This entry is about one T cell receptor beta chain. The source of the sample is a study of T cell responses to AZD1222 COVID-19 vaccine. Profiled with immunoSEQ multiplex PCR; TCRdb holds only in-frame clones, not every one. The sample carries under 170,000 clones, roughly 94% recorded once. This specimen was peripheral blood, taken on day 0 of AZD1222 vaccination. This receptor was identified in an adult in good health.

DNA of the CDR3: TGCGCCAGCAGCGTACAGGGGGGAGAGACCCAGTACTTC. This encodes CASSVQGGETQYF. The rearrangement joins TRBV5-1 to TRBJ2-5, with 8 bases aligning to TRBD1. This CDR3 region has 13 residues. V was clipped by 4 bases and J by 4 bases; unmatched bases: 3. The germline V gene has CDR1 SGHRS and CDR2 YFSETQ.